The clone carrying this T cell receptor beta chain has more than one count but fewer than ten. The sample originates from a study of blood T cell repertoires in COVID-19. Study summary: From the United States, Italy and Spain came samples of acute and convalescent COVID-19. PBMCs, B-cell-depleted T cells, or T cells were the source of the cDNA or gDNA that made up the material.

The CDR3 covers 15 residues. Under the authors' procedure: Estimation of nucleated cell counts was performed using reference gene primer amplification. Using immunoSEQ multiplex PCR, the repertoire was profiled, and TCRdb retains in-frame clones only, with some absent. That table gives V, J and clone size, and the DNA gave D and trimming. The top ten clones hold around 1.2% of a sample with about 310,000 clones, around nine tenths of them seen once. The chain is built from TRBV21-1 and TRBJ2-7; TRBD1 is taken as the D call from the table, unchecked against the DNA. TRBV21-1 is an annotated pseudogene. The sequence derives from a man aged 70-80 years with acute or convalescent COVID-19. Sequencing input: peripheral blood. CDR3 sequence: CASSKVRARGNEQYF. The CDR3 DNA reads TGTGCCAGCAGCAAAGTTAGGGCCAGGGGGAACGAGCAGTACTTC.